These 16 T cell receptor beta chains originate from one sample sequenced in a study of cytomegalovirus exposure and HLA in healthy donors. The primer mix had 60 Vbeta and 13 Jbeta primers. Measured with immunoSEQ multiplex PCR; TCRdb has only the in-frame clones, and not every one. The table includes 95,000 to 150,000 clones, more than 60% detected once. The material sequenced was PBMCs. These receptors were obtained from a man aged 18 to 30 in good health and CMV-seronegative.

V and J are TRBV9 and TRBJ2-2; 7 bases line up with TRBD1. Germline loops: CDR1 SGDLS, CDR2 YYNGEE. The CDR3 loop spans 16 amino acids. J was trimmed by 8 bases and V by 3 bases; bases with no gene match: 13. The CDR3 bases are TGTGCCAGCAGCGCGACAGGGTTGGAAATATCGGGGGAGCTGTTTTTT. Its translation: CASSATGLEISGELFF. The full variable domain, rest sourced from reference TRBV9 and TRBJ2-2, is DSGVTQTPKHLITATGQRVTLRCSPRSGDLSVYWYQQSLDQGLQFLIQYYNGEERAKGNILERFSAQQFPDLHSELNLSSLELGDSALYFCASSATGLEISGELFFGEGSRLTVL.

The rearrangement uses TRBV6-5 and TRBJ1-2; D call uncertain. Germline V gene sequence: CDR1 MNHEY, CDR2 SVGAGI. This CDR3 has 14 residues. V lost 8 bases to trimming and J lost 1 base, with 14 bases between them. CDR3 DNA: TGTGCCAGCGGGCACAAAGGAAGTAACTATGGCTACACCTTC. Translation: CASGHKGSNYGYTF.

This CDR3 reads CASSWRGETQYF. As DNA, the CDR3 is TGTGCCAGCAGCTGGCGGGGAGAGACCCAGTACTTC. J is TRBJ2-5 and V is TRBV7-8; a possible D gene is TRBD2 (6 bases). From germline, CDR1 is SGHVS and CDR2 FQNEAQ. The CDR3 is made up of 12 amino acids. The germline V and J ends were trimmed by 4 bases and 4 bases, with 7 bases remaining between them.

V is TRBV28 and J is TRBJ1-5, with a tentative D call TRBD1 (5 bases). Trimming took off 5 bases at V and 5 bases at J, with 16 bases between the two ends. The CDR3 is made up of 15 amino acids. The germline CDR1 and CDR2 sequences are MDHEN and SYDVKM. The CDR3 DNA follows: TGTGCCAGCAGTAGGGACCCCGGGGGGGATCAGCCCCAGCATTTT. This translates into CASSRDPGGDQPQHF.

The J gene is TRBJ2-7, the V gene TRBV29-1; D is unresolved. Germline V CDR1 and CDR2: SQVTM, ANQGSEA. V lost 7 bases to trimming and J lost 6 bases, with 13 bases between them. CDR3 length: 11 residues. The CDR3 loop is CSASENREQYF. CDR3 DNA: TGCAGCGCCTCCGAGAACCGCGAGCAGTACTTC.

The gene calls are TRBV28 and TRBJ2-5; 7 nucleotides agree with TRBD1. In germline, CDR1 is MDHEN, CDR2 SYDVKM. The CDR3 length is 13 residues. Trimming cost V 6 bases and J 3 bases; bases outside gene matches: 4. The CDR3: CASRRTGKETQYF. The CDR3 nucleotides are TGTGCCAGCAGGCGGACAGGAAAAGAGACCCAGTACTTC.

A few counts support this clone. Germline is not matched at one junction end, which may reflect a read error. The chain has TRBV5-6 and TRBJ2-7; TRBD1 matches 11 bases. Germline assignment: CDR1 SGHDT and CDR2 YYEEEE. The CDR3 spans 16 residues. For the CDR3, the DNA is TGTGCCAGCAGCTCGGGGGGACAGGGGGTCTACGAGCAGTCCAACTTC. This gives the protein CASSSGGQGVYEQSNF.

The genes are TRBV28 and TRBJ1-5, with D perhaps matching TRBD1 (5 bases). This CDR3 region has 19 residues. Germline CDR1 and CDR2: MDHEN and SYDVKM. Trimming cost V 5 bases and J 4 bases, with 27 bases left between them. The CDR3 sequence is CASSPPYSDSRAVNQPQHF. The CDR3 region has the DNA TGTGCCAGCAGTCCTCCTTATTCCGACAGCCGGGCAGTAAATCAGCCCCAGCATTTT.

V is TRBV9 and J is TRBJ2-1; 10 nucleotides line up with TRBD2. The ends lost 5 bases at V and 0 bases at J; junction bases unmatched: 5. The CDR3 runs 16 residues. Germline V gives CDR1 SGDLS, CDR2 YYNGEE. CDR3 nucleotide sequence: TGTGCCAGCAGTATAGCGGGGGGTTCCTCCTACAATGAGCAGTTCTTC. The encoded protein is CASSIAGGSSYNEQFF.

The chain's CDR3 is CASSVDTSQGETQYF. CDR3 coding DNA: TGTGCCAGCAGCGTAGACACCTCTCAGGGGGAGACCCAGTACTTC. The gene calls are TRBV9 and TRBJ2-5; a possible D gene is TRBD1 (6 bases). Germline lookup yields CDR1 SGDLS and CDR2 YYNGEE. V was shortened by 0 bases and J by 5 bases, with 14 bases between the two germline ends. The CDR3 runs to 15 residues.

This clone was counted only a few times. This rearrangement joins TRBV5-1 to TRBJ1-1; TRBD1 is a possible D gene (5 bases). Germline CDR1 and CDR2: SGHRS and YFSETQ. V dropped 4 bases and J dropped 4 bases, with 11 bases sitting between them. This CDR3 contains 13 residues. The CDR3 sequence: CASSPRDSTEAFF. DNA of the CDR3: TGCGCCAGCAGCCCCAGGGATAGCACTGAAGCTTTCTTT.

This clone turned up a few times. The chain links TRBV28 to TRBJ2-6; TRBD1 might be the D (5 bases). The V and J ends lost 1 base and 2 bases respectively, with 12 bases between them. Per germline, CDR1 MDHEN and CDR2 SYDVKM. This CDR3 has 17 amino acids. The CDR3 DNA follows: TGTGCCAGCAGTTTATTTCAGGGCCCCGCTGGGGCCAACGTCCTGACTTTC. Encoded protein: CASSLFQGPAGANVLTF.

This chain links TRBV19 with TRBJ2-1, with 7 positions matching TRBD2. Germline-derived CDR1 and CDR2 are LNHDA and SQIVND (reference sequence). J was trimmed by 5 bases and V by 4 bases; bases with no gene match: 2. The CDR3 is made up of 13 amino acids. The CDR3 DNA is TGTGCCAGTAGTAAGGGACTAAACAATGAGCAGTTCTTC. Its translation is CASSKGLNNEQFF.

There are a few counts of this clone. The chain is built from TRBV9 and TRBJ1-1, with TRBD1 matching 8 bases. The CDR3 runs to 14 residues. Trimming removed 2 bases from V and 4 bases from J; junction bases left unmatched: 4. CDR1 is SGDLS and CDR2 is YYNGEE in the germline V gene. The CDR3 protein is CASSVSRGPTEAFF. CDR3 DNA: TGTGCCAGCAGCGTTTCCAGGGGGCCCACTGAAGCTTTCTTT.

J is TRBJ2-7 and V is TRBV7-9, with TRBD2 identical over 10 bases. Per germline, CDR1 SEHNR and CDR2 FQNEAQ (reference sequence). The CDR3 consists of 14 residues. Trimming cost V 4 bases and J 5 bases; bases outside gene matches: 5. The CDR3 coding sequence is TGTGCCAGCAGCTCCCTAGCGGGAGTCCACGAGCAGTACTTC. Its translation is CASSSLAGVHEQYF.

This clone was seen more than once but under ten times. The chain links TRBV2 to TRBJ1-1; 8 bases match TRBD1. The CDR3 consists of 14 residues. CDR1 is SNHLY, CDR2 FYNNEI, per germline. The ends lost 4 bases at V and 7 bases at J; junction bases unmatched: 8. The CDR3 sequence is CASSGRQGLGEAFF. CDR3 nucleotide sequence: TGTGCCAGCAGTGGAAGACAGGGGCTAGGTGAAGCTTTCTTT.